The 10 T cell receptor beta chains listed next were all sequenced from one sample in a study of CD8 T cells in Susac syndrome. Random-hexamer reverse transcription was applied to roughly 0.5 to 1 ug RNA. TCRdb re-analysed the immunoSEQ multiplex PCR reads in MiXCR, keeping a single row per CDR3 protein. The sample yields about 300,000 distinct CDR3 sequences, about 92% seen once. Sequences were obtained from CD4+ T cells from PBMCs. The source is a human donor with multiple sclerosis.

The chain links TRBV5-1 to TRBJ2-5; the D is unclear. Per the germline V gene, CDR1 is SGHRS and CDR2 is YFSETQ. This CDR3 has 16 residues. Trimming removed 4 bases at V and 4 bases at J, with 20 bases between. The chain's CDR3 is CASSPETRETSETQYF. CDR3 DNA: TGCGCCAGCAGCCCGGAGACTCGCGAGACCTCAGAGACCCAGTACTTC.

The J gene is TRBJ1-5, the V gene TRBV6-2 or TRBV6-3, with a possible D match to TRBD1 (5 bases). The CDR3 covers 14 residues. V was cut by 7 bases and J by 8 bases, with 18 bases left in between. Germline CDR1 MNHEY, CDR2 SVGEGT. The CDR3 DNA follows: TGTGCCAGCACCCTGGGGACCGGGCAGGAGCCCCAGCATTTT. Protein product: CASTLGTGQEPQHF.

The chain carries TRBV7-2 and TRBJ2-1; no clear D. This CDR3 is 12 amino acids long. Germline CDR1 and CDR2: SGHTA and FQGNSA. V was shortened by 5 bases and J by 15 bases, with 17 bases between the two germline ends. The CDR3 sequence: CASSPPNVWLFF. In DNA form, the CDR3 reads TGTGCCAGCAGCCCCCCGAATGTCTGGCTGTTCTTC.

This clonotype came up a few times. This chain's CDR3 is CASRRGGSSYEQYF. CDR3 nucleotides: TGTGCCAGCCGCCGTGGGGGGAGCTCCTACGAGCAGTACTTC. The chain uses TRBV5-6 and TRBJ2-7; maybe TRBD2 (6 bases). The CDR3 is made up of 14 amino acids. Germline V CDR1 and CDR2: SGHDT, YYEEEE. Trimming cost V 7 bases and J 0 bases, with 14 bases left between them.

The gene calls are TRBV29-1 and TRBJ2-1; D is perhaps TRBD1 or TRBD2 (5 bases each). Between the trimmed V and J ends, which lost 8 bases and 10 bases, there was a span of 15 bases. Per the germline V gene, CDR1 is SQVTM and CDR2 is ANQGSEA. This CDR3 region has 11 residues. CDR3 coding DNA: TGCAGCATTAGGGGAGCCACCGAGCAGTTCTTC. This encodes CSIRGATEQFF.

This rearrangement joins TRBV4-3 to TRBJ2-3, with TRBD1 as a possible D gene (5 bases). Deletions cut 4 bases from V and 2 bases from J, with 10 bases between. The CDR3 has 14 amino acids. Germline V gene lookup returns CDR1 LGHNA and CDR2 YSLEER. CDR3 loop: CASSLRVPTDTQYF. The DNA of the CDR3 is TGCGCCAGCAGCCTCAGGGTTCCCACAGATACGCAGTATTTT.

The chain uses TRBV11-1 and TRBJ2-7, with D hard to call. Germline V CDR1 and CDR2: SGHAT, FQDESV (reference sequence). V lost 3 bases to trimming and J lost 2 bases, with 29 bases between them. The CDR3 covers 20 residues. The CDR3 loop reads CASSFIPNLPGRRVAYEQYF. As DNA, the CDR3 is TGTGCCAGCAGCTTCATCCCCAACCTCCCCGGGCGGAGAGTTGCCTACGAGCAGTACTTC.

V gene TRBV29-1 combines with J gene TRBJ2-1; possible D gene TRBD2, 6 bases. Deletions cut 7 bases from V and 7 bases from J, with 14 bases between. CDR1 is SQVTM and CDR2 is ANQGSEA in the germline V gene. The length of the CDR3 is 12 residues. The CDR3 DNA follows: TGCAGCGCAACGGGAGATTCGAATGAGCAGTTCTTC. This codes for CSATGDSNEQFF.

The chain employs TRBV20-1 and TRBJ2-1; 12 positions agree with TRBD2. The CDR3 is 14 amino acids. Losses at the gene ends were 5 bases for V and 9 bases for J; bases not matched to a gene: 8. Germline values: CDR1 DFQATT, CDR2 SNEGSKA (reference sequence). In nucleotides, the CDR3 is TGCAGTGCTCCTCTAGCGGGAGGGCCCTTTGAGCAGTTCTTC. This sequence encodes CSAPLAGGPFEQFF.

The chain carries TRBV20-1 and TRBJ2-3; 9 bases match TRBD2. Germline values: CDR1 DFQATT, CDR2 SNEGSKA (reference sequence). Germline trimming cut 5 bases from V and 1 base from J; bases unmatched to any gene: 4. The length of the CDR3 is 14 residues. This CDR3 is CSAPRTSGTDTQYF. CDR3 nucleotides: TGCAGTGCTCCGAGGACTAGCGGCACAGATACGCAGTATTTT.